Below, 27 T cell receptor beta chains from the same sample are listed, as sequenced in a study of CD8+CD57+ T cells in acquired aplastic anemia. It was genomic DNA that served as the template for profiling TCR beta VDJ and CDR3. TCRdb re-derived calls from the reads in MiXCR, one entry per CDR3 protein. The profile covers approximately 180,000 distinct CDR3 sequences, with around 48% appearing a single time and around 1.1% taken by the ten largest. All patients picked for sequencing had shown, by flow cytometry, an expansion of CD8+CD57+ cells. Material: sorted CD4+, CD8+, or CD8+CD57+ T cells (not recorded which) from PBMCs. The receptors shown here come from a human donor with aplastic anemia.

V and J are TRBV29-1 and TRBJ1-6; D gene ambiguous. In germline, CDR1 is SQVTM, CDR2 ANQGSEA. Trimming pared 5 bases from V and 14 bases from J, leaving 13 bases between. The CDR3 loop spans 11 amino acids. As DNA, the CDR3 is TGCAGCGTTAAAACAGTATCTTCCCTCCACTTT. It specifies CSVKTVSSLHF. The full variable domain, rest sourced from reference TRBV29-1 and TRBJ1-6, is SAVISQKPSRDICQRGTSLTIQCQVDSQVTMMFWYRQQPGQSLTLIATANQGSEATYESGFVIDKFPISRPNLTFSTLTVSNMSPEDSSIYLCSVKTVSSLHFGNGTRLTVT.

The CDR3 is CASSIATEKLFF. The CDR3 nucleotides are TGTGCCAGTAGTATAGCAACCGAAAAACTGTTTTTT. This sequence joins TRBV19 and TRBJ1-4; no clear D gene. The CDR3 sequence is 12 residues long. Germline loops: CDR1 LNHDA, CDR2 SQIVND (reference sequence). V shed 1 base and J shed 8 bases, with 5 bases lying between them.

In its sample, this clonotype was seen once. V and J are TRBV12-3 or TRBV12-4 and TRBJ2-7; 9 nucleotides match TRBD1. V trimming: 4 bases; J trimming: 4 bases; junction bases outside the gene matches: 8. The CDR3 covers 15 residues. CDR3 region: CASSSTRTGVYEQYF. The CDR3 DNA is TGTGCCAGCAGTTCAACACGGACAGGGGTGTACGAGCAGTACTTC.

This clonotype has at least ten counts. The chain couples TRBV7-6 to TRBJ2-5; D is tentatively TRBD1 or TRBD2 (6 bases each). The V gene lost 1 base and the J gene lost 2 bases, with 8 bases spanning the gap. Germline CDR1 reads SGHVS; CDR2 reads FNYEAQ. This CDR3 is 14 amino acids long. CDR3 region: CASSLGGAQETQYF. The CDR3 DNA reads TGTGCCAGCAGCTTAGGGGGGGCTCAAGAGACCCAGTACTTC.

This clonotype was counted a single time. A clone one base away is much larger, so this may be a read error. The rearrangement uses TRBV6-1 and TRBJ2-2; 8 bases are a match to TRBD1. CDR1 is MNHNS, CDR2 SASEGT, per germline. CDR3 length equals 15 residues. With 7 bases clipped from V and 4 bases from J, the junction kept 8 bases outside the gene matches. CDR3 DNA: TGTGCCAGCACCGGACAGGGTGATGGCACCGGGGAGCTGTTTTTT. Translation: CASTGQGDGTGELFF.

This clonotype was observed a few times. This sequence joins TRBV25-1 and TRBJ2-5, with unresolved D. The CDR3 totals 16 residues. The germline V and J ends were trimmed by 2 bases and 2 bases, with 15 bases remaining between them. Germline-derived CDR1 and CDR2 are MGHDK and SYGVNS. CDR3 sequence: CASSEMAGGVQETQYF. The CDR3 region has the DNA TGTGCCAGCAGTGAAATGGCCGGCGGAGTTCAAGAGACCCAGTACTTC.

The chain has TRBV19 and TRBJ1-2; tentatively, D is TRBD1 (6 bases). This CDR3 has 13 amino acids. Germline CDR1 and CDR2: LNHDA and SQIVND (reference sequence). Deletions cut 5 bases from V and 2 bases from J, with 9 bases between. The CDR3 region has the DNA TGTGCCAGTAGTGTCGACAGGAACTATGGCTACACCTTC. Residues: CASSVDRNYGYTF. The complete variable domain, with remaining parts taken from reference TRBV19 and TRBJ1-2, reads DGGITQSPKYLFRKEGQNVTLSCEQNLNHDAMYWYRQDPGQGLRLIYYSQIVNDFQKGDIAEGYSVSREKKESFPLTVTSAQKNPTAFYLCASSVDRNYGYTFGSGTRLTVV.

The table lists this clonotype with a few counts. The chain is built from TRBV6-2 or TRBV6-3 and TRBJ1-5; 8 bases map to TRBD1. The germline V gene encodes CDR1 MNHEY and CDR2 SVGEGT. V lost 2 bases, J lost 2 bases, and 17 bases stayed unmatched. This CDR3 contains 20 residues. CDR3 sequence reads: CASSYGIRGQAPGGNQPQHF. The CDR3 region has the DNA TGTGCCAGCAGTTACGGGATACGGGGACAGGCCCCGGGGGGCAATCAGCCCCAGCATTTT.

The chain recombines TRBV5-1 with TRBJ2-5; 8 positions match TRBD1. The CDR3 spans 14 residues. Germline trimming cut 5 bases from V and 4 bases from J; bases unmatched to any gene: 7. Germline V gives CDR1 SGHRS, CDR2 YFSETQ. In DNA form, the CDR3 reads TGCGCCAGCAGACCGACAGGGGCTCGAGAGACCCAGTACTTC. Its protein is CASRPTGARETQYF.

This chain uses TRBV19 with TRBJ2-7; D may be TRBD2 (6 bases). Trimming stripped 7 bases from V and 0 bases from J, with 13 bases between. The CDR3 has 14 residues. CDR1 LNHDA and CDR2 SQIVND come from the germline V gene (reference sequence). The CDR3 coding sequence is TGTGCCAGTAATGGCGGGGATTCCTCCTACGAGCAGTACTTC. This translates into CASNGGDSSYEQYF.

The chain combines TRBV6-6 with TRBJ2-7; D remains ambiguous. Trimming cost V 0 bases and J 2 bases, with 14 bases left between them. Germline-derived CDR1 and CDR2 are MNHNY and SVGAGI (reference sequence). The CDR3 is made up of 16 amino acids. The CDR3 region has the DNA TGTGCCAGCAGTTACTCGTCCGTAGGTCTGACCTACGAGCAGTACTTC. Residues: CASSYSSVGLTYEQYF.

The gene calls are TRBV20-1 and TRBJ2-1; 14 nucleotides agree with TRBD2. V was pared by 3 bases and J by 6 bases, with 7 bases of the junction left unmatched. CDR3 length: 16 amino acids. Germline CDR1 is DFQATT and CDR2 is SNEGSKA (reference sequence). CDR3 residues: CSASGLAGGLFNEQFF. CDR3 nucleotides: TGCAGTGCTAGCGGACTAGCGGGGGGACTTTTCAATGAGCAGTTCTTC.

This clonotype was detected a few times. The rearrangement uses TRBV6-1 and TRBJ1-3; D may be TRBD1 (6 bases). V was shortened by 6 bases and J by 8 bases, with 14 bases between the two germline ends. Germline V CDR1 and CDR2: MNHNS, SASEGT. The CDR3 spans 13 residues. CDR3 residues: CASRKQGWDTIYF. For the CDR3, the DNA is TGTGCCAGCAGGAAACAGGGTTGGGACACCATATATTTT.

As regards this clonotype: The junction and the germline gene differ at one end; a read error may be behind it. V gene TRBV10-1 combines with J gene TRBJ1-2; no clear D gene. CDR3 length: 10 amino acids. Per the germline V gene, CDR1 is WNHNN and CDR2 is SYGVQD (reference sequence). The CDR3 region is CASIVYHAPF. CDR3 DNA: TGCGCCAGCATCGTATACCACGCTCCCTTC.

In its sample, this clonotype was seen many times. CDR3 DNA: TGTGCCAGCAGCCGCACCCCGTCGCCCGAGCAGTACTTC. The encoded protein is CASSRTPSPEQYF. This sequence joins TRBV6-2 or TRBV6-3 and TRBJ2-7; D ambiguous. V dropped 6 bases and J dropped 6 bases, with 15 bases sitting between them. Germline assignment: CDR1 MNHEY and CDR2 SVGEGT. This CDR3 is 13 amino acids long.

CDR3 bases: TGTGCCAGCAGCACAGACAGTTATGGCTACACCTTC. It translates to CASSTDSYGYTF. This chain links TRBV7-6 with TRBJ1-2; possibly TRBD1 for D (5 bases). CDR3 length equals 12 residues. The germline V and J ends were trimmed by 5 bases and 5 bases, with 9 bases remaining between them. CDR1 is SGHVS and CDR2 is FNYEAQ in the germline V gene.

This rearrangement joins TRBV4-2 to TRBJ2-7, with D perhaps matching TRBD2 (6 bases). CDR3 length: 15 residues. With 0 bases removed from V and 0 bases from J, the gap between germline ends came to 9 bases. Germline CDR1 reads LGHNA; CDR2 reads YNFKEQ. Here the CDR3 reads CASSQDAGSSYEQYF. The CDR3 DNA reads as TGTGCCAGCAGCCAAGATGCGGGGAGCTCCTACGAGCAGTACTTC.

Ten or more counts support this clonotype. The rearrangement links TRBV2 to TRBJ2-7; no definite D call. V dropped 7 bases and J dropped 3 bases, with 16 bases sitting between them. CDR3 length: 14 amino acids. The germline V gene has CDR1 SNHLY and CDR2 FYNNEI. The CDR3 loop is CASKRTNVVYEQYF. CDR3 nucleotide sequence: TGTGCCAGCAAGAGGACCAACGTTGTCTACGAGCAGTACTTC.

This clonotype was detected a few times. CDR3 in DNA: TGTGCCAGCAGCTTGGACGACCTCTATGGCTACACCTTC. Amino acid sequence: CASSLDDLYGYTF. The chain combines TRBV7-9 with TRBJ1-2; D unresolved. Trimming stripped 3 bases from V and 4 bases from J, with 9 bases between. Germline V CDR1 and CDR2: SEHNR, FQNEAQ (reference sequence). The CDR3 spans 13 residues. Variable domain in full (rest from reference TRBV7-9 and TRBJ1-2): DTGVSQNPRHKITKRGQNVTFRCDPISEHNRLYWYRQTLGQGPEFLTYFQNEAQLEKSRLLSDRFSAERPKGSFSTLEIQRTEQGDSAMYLCASSLDDLYGYTFGSGTRLTVV.

This clonotype has just one count. The gene calls are TRBV5-1 and TRBJ2-7; TRBD1 agrees at 9 bases. This CDR3 region has 17 residues. Per the germline V gene, CDR1 is SGHRS and CDR2 is YFSETQ. V gave up 5 bases and J gave up 0 bases; unmatched junction bases: 12. CDR3 loop: CASRLGGGQGFSYEQYF. The CDR3 region has the DNA TGCGCCAGCAGGTTAGGTGGGGGACAGGGATTCTCCTACGAGCAGTACTTC.

The rearrangement uses TRBV2 and TRBJ2-5; 11 nucleotides line up with TRBD1. This CDR3 contains 14 residues. Germline-derived CDR1 and CDR2 are SNHLY and FYNNEI. V shed 7 bases, J shed 7 bases, and the junction held 8 bases outside the gene matches. The CDR3 reads CASIGQGAVGTQYF. The CDR3 nucleotides are TGTGCCAGCATTGGACAGGGGGCCGTGGGGACCCAGTACTTC.

This clonotype came up once. The chain couples TRBV11-1 to TRBJ1-1; no definite D call. CDR3 length: 16 residues. Germline V gene data show CDR1 as SGHAT and CDR2 as FQDESV (reference sequence). V lost 0 bases and J lost 9, with 20 bases in between. The CDR3 protein is CASSLASEDLRPQAFF. CDR3 DNA: TGTGCCAGCAGCTTAGCGAGCGAAGATTTAAGGCCCCAAGCTTTCTTT.

The J gene is TRBJ2-1, the V gene TRBV10-3; D call uncertain. The V end was cut by 5 bases, the J end by 0 bases, with 11 bases between. This CDR3 has 15 residues. The germline V gene encodes CDR1 ENHRY and CDR2 SYGVKD. CDR3 amino acids: CAISLSDSSYNEQFF. CDR3 DNA sequence: TGTGCCATCAGTTTATCCGATAGCTCCTACAATGAGCAGTTCTTC.

The rearrangement links TRBV7-6 to TRBJ2-3, with D perhaps matching TRBD2 (5 bases). The germline V gene encodes CDR1 SGHVS and CDR2 FNYEAQ. Trimming took off 2 bases at V and 4 bases at J, with 10 bases between the two ends. The CDR3 length is 14 residues. CDR3 in DNA: TGTGCCAGCAGCTTAAGAACTAGATCAGATACGCAGTATTTT. It encodes CASSLRTRSDTQYF.

This chain joins TRBV20-1 and TRBJ1-1; D remains ambiguous. V lost 0 bases and J lost 7, with 6 bases in between. Germline CDR1 is DFQATT and CDR2 is SNEGSKA (reference sequence). This CDR3 spans 11 amino acids. Here the CDR3 DNA reads TGCAGTGCTAGAGACGGTGTTGAAGCTTTCTTT. Amino acid sequence: CSARDGVEAFF.

This CDR3 is CASTYPDSVNTEAFF. The DNA for the CDR3 is TGTGCCAGCACTTACCCGGACAGTGTGAACACTGAAGCTTTCTTT. The rearrangement joins TRBV2 to TRBJ1-1, with a tentative D call TRBD1 (6 bases). Per the germline V gene, CDR1 is SNHLY and CDR2 is FYNNEI. This CDR3 contains 15 residues. Trimming took off 7 bases at V and 0 bases at J, with 15 bases between the two ends.

This chain connects TRBV6-5 to TRBJ2-5, with 7 bases aligning to TRBD1. This CDR3 is 16 amino acids long. V gave up 7 bases and J gave up 2 bases; unmatched junction bases: 13. The germline gives CDR1 MNHEY, CDR2 SVGAGI. CDR3 DNA sequence: TGTGCCAGCATAGGGGGCCAATCCTCGGCTCAAGAGACCCAGTACTTC. This encodes CASIGGQSSAQETQYF.